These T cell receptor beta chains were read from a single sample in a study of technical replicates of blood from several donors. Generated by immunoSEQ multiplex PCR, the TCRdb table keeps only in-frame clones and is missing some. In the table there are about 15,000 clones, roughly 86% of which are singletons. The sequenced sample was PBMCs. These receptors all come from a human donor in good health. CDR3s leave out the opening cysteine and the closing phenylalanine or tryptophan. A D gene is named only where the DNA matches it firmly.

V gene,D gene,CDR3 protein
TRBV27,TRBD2,ASSLLGLGTYEQY
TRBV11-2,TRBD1,ASRPWGQGYSGANVLT
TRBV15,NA,ATSRDTWPHLMNTEAF
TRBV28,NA,ASSLLRRGGTEAF
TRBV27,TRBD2,ASSSLAGGRTDTQY
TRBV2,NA,ASSEFQQETQY
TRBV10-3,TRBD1,AIGSGTAEGNTIY
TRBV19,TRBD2,ASSSLAVNTGELF
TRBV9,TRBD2,ASSVVGGSGNEQF
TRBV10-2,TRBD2,AAKTSGTDTQY
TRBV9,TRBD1,ASSVAKGTGSYQETQY
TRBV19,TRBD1,ASSPRDRGGNTIY
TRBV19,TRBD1,ASRTDTGVGGTEAF
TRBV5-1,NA,ASSLGQAANQPQH
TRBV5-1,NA,ASSLTGGNTEAF
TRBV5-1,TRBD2,ASSSGLAGDVNEQF
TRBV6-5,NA,ASTPDRNTGELF
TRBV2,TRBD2,ASKGGLAGTEQF
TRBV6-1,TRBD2,ASSEILAGEGEQF
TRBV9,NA,ASSVAPAGEQY
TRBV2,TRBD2,ASSRETSGNTGELF
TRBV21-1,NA,ASSGRERVMSYEQY
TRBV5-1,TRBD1,ASSLAGTDYGYT
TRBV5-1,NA,ASSSEQGNTIY
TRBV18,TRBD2,ASSPAALGGSHEQY
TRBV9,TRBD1,ASSGTENYGYT
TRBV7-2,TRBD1,ASSPGQNYGYT
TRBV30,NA,AWTQSSYNEQF
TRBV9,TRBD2,ASSVVTSGYRDNEQF
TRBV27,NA,ASRTGANNEQF
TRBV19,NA,ASSGIGTKETQY
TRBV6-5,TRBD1,ASRSGQGDQPQH
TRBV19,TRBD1,ASSRDREVFEAF
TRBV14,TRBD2,ASSPTRTRVSDTQY
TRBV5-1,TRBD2,ASSFAGDQETQY
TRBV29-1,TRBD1,SVGPNRGQPQH
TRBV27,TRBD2,ASSLMGGTSVYEQY
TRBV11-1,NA,ASSSPPGLSATGELF
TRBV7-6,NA,ASSLGGEVKLF
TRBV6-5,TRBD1,ASRTGGALQETQY
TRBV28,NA,ASSLLQGNEKLF
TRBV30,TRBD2,AWTTGTSGSYEQY
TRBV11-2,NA,ASSKIQGAKNIQY
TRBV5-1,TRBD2,ASSLEGAPSGRSEQY
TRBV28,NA,ASSSTSAGDYGYT